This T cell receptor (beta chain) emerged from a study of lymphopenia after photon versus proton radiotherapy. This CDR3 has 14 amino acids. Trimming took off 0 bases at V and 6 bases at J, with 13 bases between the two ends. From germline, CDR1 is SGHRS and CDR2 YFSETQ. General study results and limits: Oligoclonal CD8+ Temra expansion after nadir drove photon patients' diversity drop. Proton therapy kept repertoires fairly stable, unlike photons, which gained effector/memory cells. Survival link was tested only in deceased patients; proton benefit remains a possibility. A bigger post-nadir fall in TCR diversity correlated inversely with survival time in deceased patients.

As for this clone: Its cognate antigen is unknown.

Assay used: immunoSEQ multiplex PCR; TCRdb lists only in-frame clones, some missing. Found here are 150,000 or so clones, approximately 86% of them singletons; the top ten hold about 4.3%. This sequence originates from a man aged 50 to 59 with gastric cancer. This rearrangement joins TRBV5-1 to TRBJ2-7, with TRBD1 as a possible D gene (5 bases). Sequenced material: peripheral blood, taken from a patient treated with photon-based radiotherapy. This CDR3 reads CASSLEGSRGEQYF. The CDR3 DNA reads TGCGCCAGCAGCTTGGAGGGATCAAGGGGCGAGCAGTACTTC.